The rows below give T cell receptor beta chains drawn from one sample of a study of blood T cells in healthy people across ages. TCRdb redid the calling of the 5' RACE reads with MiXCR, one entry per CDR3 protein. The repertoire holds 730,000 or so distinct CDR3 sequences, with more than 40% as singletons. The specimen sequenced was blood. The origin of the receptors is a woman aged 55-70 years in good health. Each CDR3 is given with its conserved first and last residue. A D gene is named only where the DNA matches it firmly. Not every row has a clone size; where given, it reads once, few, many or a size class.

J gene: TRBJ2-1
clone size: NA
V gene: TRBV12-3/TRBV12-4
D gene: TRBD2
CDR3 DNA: TGTGCCAGCAGAGGGGGACTAGACATATACAATGAGCAGTTCTTC
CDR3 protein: CASRGGLDIYNEQFF

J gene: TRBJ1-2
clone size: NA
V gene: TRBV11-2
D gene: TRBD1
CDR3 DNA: TGTGCCAGCAGCCTGCTAACAGGGGGCCAAGGTGGCTACACCTTC
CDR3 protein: CASSLLTGGQGGYTF

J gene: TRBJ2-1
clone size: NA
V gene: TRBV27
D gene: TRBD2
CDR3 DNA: TGTGCCAGCAGTTCGTGGACTAGCGGGGGTGTCTATGAGCAGTTCTTC
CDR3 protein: CASSSWTSGGVYEQFF

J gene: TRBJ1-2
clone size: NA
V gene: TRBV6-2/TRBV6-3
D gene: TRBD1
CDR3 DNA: TGTGCCAGCAGAGCCGGGACAGGGGCCCCGCACACCTTC
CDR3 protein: CASRAGTGAPHTF

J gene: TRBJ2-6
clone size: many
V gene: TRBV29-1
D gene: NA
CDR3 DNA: TGCAGCGTTGAAGTGTTTGGGGGCTCCGGGGCCAACGTCCTGACTTTC
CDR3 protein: CSVEVFGGSGANVLTF

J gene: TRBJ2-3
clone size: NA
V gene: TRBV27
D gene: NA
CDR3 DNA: TGTGCCAGCAGTTTATACCGGACCAACACAGATACGCAGTATTTT
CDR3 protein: CASSLYRTNTDTQYF

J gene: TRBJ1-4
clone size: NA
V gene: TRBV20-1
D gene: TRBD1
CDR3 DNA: TGCAGTGCTAAGGGGGCTTTGGGGCGAAATGAAAAACTGTTTTTT
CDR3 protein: CSAKGALGRNEKLFF

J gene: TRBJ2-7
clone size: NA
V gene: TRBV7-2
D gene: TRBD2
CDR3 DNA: TGTGCCAGTCGCGGACTAGCGGGAGATGTCAACACACACAATGAGCAGTACTTC
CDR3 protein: CASRGLAGDVNTHNEQYF

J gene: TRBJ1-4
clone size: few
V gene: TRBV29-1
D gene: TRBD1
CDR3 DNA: TGCAGCGTTGTAGGGGGCCAAGAAAAACTGTTTTTT
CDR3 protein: CSVVGGQEKLFF

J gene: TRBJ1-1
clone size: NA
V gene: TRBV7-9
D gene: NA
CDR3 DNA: TGTGCCAGCAGCCGGCGGTCCCAGGAGAACACTGAAGCTTTCTTT
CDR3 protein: CASSRRSQENTEAFF

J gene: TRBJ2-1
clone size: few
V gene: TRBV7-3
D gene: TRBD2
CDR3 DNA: TGTGCCAGCAGCCAAACTAGCGGGAGGAATAATGAGCAGTTCTTC
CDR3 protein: CASSQTSGRNNEQFF

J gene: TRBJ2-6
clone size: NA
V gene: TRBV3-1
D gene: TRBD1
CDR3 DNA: TGTGCCAGCAGCCATCCACCGACAGGGTGGGCTGGGGCCAACGTCCTGACTTTC
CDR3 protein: CASSHPPTGWAGANVLTF

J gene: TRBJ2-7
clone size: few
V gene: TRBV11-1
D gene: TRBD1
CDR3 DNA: TGTGCCAGCAGCAGGACAGGGGGCGGCTACGAGCAGTACTTC
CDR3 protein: CASSRTGGGYEQYF

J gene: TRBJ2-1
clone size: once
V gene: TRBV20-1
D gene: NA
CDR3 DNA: TGCAGTGCTAGAGAGGCAGGGATAAATGAGCAGTTCTTC
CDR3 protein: CSAREAGINEQFF

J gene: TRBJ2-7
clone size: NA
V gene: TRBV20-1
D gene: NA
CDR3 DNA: TGCAGCCAACAGGGAAGGGCAAAAAATGAGCAGTACTTC
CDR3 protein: CSQQGRAKNEQYF

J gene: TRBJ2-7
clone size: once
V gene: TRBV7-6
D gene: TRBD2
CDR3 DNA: TGTGCCAGCAGCCCGGTGCTAGCGGGAGGGCCGGCCGAGCAGTACTTC
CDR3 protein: CASSPVLAGGPAEQYF

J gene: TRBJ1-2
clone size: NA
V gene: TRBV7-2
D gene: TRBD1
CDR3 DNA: TGTGCCAGCAGCCCGGACAGGGGGCTTGGCTACACCTTC
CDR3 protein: CASSPDRGLGYTF